This TCR beta chain was recovered during a study of blood T cell repertoires in COVID-19. Study at large: Samples of COVID-19 (acute and convalescent) were obtained from the United States, Italy and Spain. T cells, B-cell-depleted T cells, or PBMCs provided the cDNA or gDNA that served as material.

How the authors handled the data: How many nucleated cells were present was estimated from reference gene primer amplification. The protocol was immunoSEQ multiplex PCR, while the TCRdb copy is restricted to in-frame clones and leaves out a portion. V, J and clone size reflect that table, while D and trimming were determined from the DNA. Of about 120,000 clones detected, around 85% appear once; the ten largest clones hold 3.5% to 4.5%. Germline V gene data show CDR1 as MDHEN and CDR2 as SYDVKM. The CDR3 loop spans 15 amino acids. V was clipped by 3 bases and J by 6 bases; unmatched bases: 6. The chain uses TRBV28 and TRBJ1-5, with 9 bases matching TRBD1. Sequencing used peripheral blood. This clonotype was sampled from a man in his sixties with acute or convalescent COVID-19. The CDR3 protein is CASSFGTGRSQPQHF. CDR3 coding DNA: TGTGCCAGCAGTTTCGGGACAGGGCGAAGTCAGCCCCAGCATTTT.